This is a list of T cell receptor beta chains from one sample in a study of cytomegalovirus exposure and HLA in healthy donors. Sequencing used immunoSEQ multiplex PCR; TCRdb keeps in-frame clones, though not all of them. This table has around 130,000 clones, just under 90% appearing once. Sequencing input: PBMCs. Source of these receptors: a man younger than 45 in good health and CMV-seronegative. The CDR3 runs from the conserved cysteine through the conserved F or W. Each record gives: V gene, clone size, J gene, D gene, CDR3 protein, CDR3 DNA. A D gene is named only where the DNA matches it firmly. Where a row states a size, it is once, few, many or the class of an expanded clone; other rows omit it.

v_gene: TRBV11-2; abundance: NA; j_gene: TRBJ2-7; d_gene: TRBD1; CDR3aa: CASSFGAGTGAHEQYF; CDR3nt: TGTGCCAGCAGCTTCGGGGCCGGGACAGGGGCCCACGAGCAGTACTTC
v_gene: TRBV1; abundance: NA; j_gene: TRBJ1-2; d_gene: NA; CDR3aa: CTSSRGQGEGYGYTF; CDR3nt: TGCACCAGCAGCCGGGGACAGGGGGAGGGCTATGGCTACACCTTC
v_gene: TRBV25-1; abundance: NA; j_gene: TRBJ1-2; d_gene: TRBD1; CDR3aa: CASQRGPNYGYTF; CDR3nt: TGTGCCAGCCAAAGGGGGCCAAACTATGGCTACACCTTC
v_gene: TRBV9; abundance: NA; j_gene: TRBJ2-7; d_gene: NA; CDR3aa: CASSVAQSTYEQYF; CDR3nt: TGTGCCAGCAGCGTGGCACAGTCGACCTACGAGCAGTACTTC
v_gene: TRBV4-2; abundance: NA; j_gene: TRBJ1-2; d_gene: NA; CDR3aa: CASSQETENYGYTF; CDR3nt: TGTGCCAGCAGCCAAGAGACTGAGAACTATGGCTACACCTTC
v_gene: TRBV5-4; abundance: NA; j_gene: TRBJ1-6; d_gene: NA; CDR3aa: CASSLGSSYNSPLHF; CDR3nt: TGTGCCAGCAGCTTGGGCAGCTCCTATAATTCACCCCTCCACTTT
v_gene: TRBV5-1; abundance: NA; j_gene: TRBJ1-5; d_gene: TRBD1; CDR3aa: CASSFTGDQPQHF; CDR3nt: TGCGCCAGCAGCTTTACAGGGGACCAGCCCCAGCATTTT
v_gene: TRBV7-9; abundance: NA; j_gene: TRBJ2-7; d_gene: NA; CDR3aa: CASSPAEYEQYF; CDR3nt: TGTGCCAGCAGCCCGGCGGAGTACGAGCAGTACTTC
v_gene: TRBV11-3; abundance: NA; j_gene: TRBJ2-1; d_gene: TRBD2; CDR3aa: CASSLGRGGTNNEQFF; CDR3nt: TGTGCCAGCAGCTTAGGGCGCGGGGGGACTAACAATGAGCAGTTCTTC
v_gene: TRBV5-5; abundance: NA; j_gene: TRBJ2-7; d_gene: TRBD2; CDR3aa: CASSLGLASSYEQYF; CDR3nt: TGTGCCAGCAGCTTGGGACTAGCCTCCTCCTACGAGCAGTACTTC
v_gene: TRBV2; abundance: few; j_gene: TRBJ2-5; d_gene: TRBD1; CDR3aa: CASKETGETQYF; CDR3nt: TGTGCCAGCAAAGAGACAGGGGAGACCCAGTACTTC
v_gene: TRBV5-1; abundance: once; j_gene: TRBJ1-1; d_gene: NA; CDR3aa: CASSLDLGVSTEAFF; CDR3nt: TGCGCCAGCAGCCTGGACCTAGGGGTAAGCACTGAAGCTTTCTTT
v_gene: TRBV11-3; abundance: once; j_gene: TRBJ2-7; d_gene: TRBD2; CDR3aa: CASSSGTSGDGYEQYF; CDR3nt: TGTGCCAGCAGCTCCGGGACTAGCGGGGACGGGTACGAGCAGTACTTC
v_gene: TRBV18; abundance: NA; j_gene: TRBJ1-4; d_gene: NA; CDR3aa: CASSPGVPGIGEKLFF; CDR3nt: TGTGCCAGCTCACCTGGGGTCCCGGGGATAGGCGAAAAACTGTTTTTT
v_gene: TRBV27; abundance: NA; j_gene: TRBJ1-1; d_gene: TRBD1; CDR3aa: CASKRDRDGTEAFF; CDR3nt: TGTGCCAGCAAAAGGGACAGGGACGGCACTGAAGCTTTCTTT
v_gene: TRBV5-6; abundance: NA; j_gene: TRBJ2-5; d_gene: TRBD2; CDR3aa: CASRSGTSGRRLQETQYF; CDR3nt: TGTGCCAGCAGGTCCGGGACTAGCGGGAGAAGGCTCCAAGAGACCCAGTACTTC
v_gene: TRBV2; abundance: NA; j_gene: TRBJ1-5; d_gene: TRBD1; CDR3aa: CASSVPRGQGSWGNQPQHF; CDR3nt: TGTGCCAGCAGTGTCCCAAGGGGACAGGGAAGTTGGGGCAATCAGCCCCAGCATTTT
v_gene: TRBV7-9; abundance: NA; j_gene: TRBJ2-3; d_gene: NA; CDR3aa: CASSPSADTQYF; CDR3nt: TGTGCCAGCAGCCCTTCGGCAGATACGCAGTATTTT
v_gene: TRBV5-4; abundance: NA; j_gene: TRBJ2-2; d_gene: TRBD1; CDR3aa: CASSPGQGAAGELFF; CDR3nt: TGTGCCAGCAGTCCGGGACAGGGGGCGGCCGGGGAGCTGTTTTTT
v_gene: TRBV12-5; abundance: NA; j_gene: TRBJ2-1; d_gene: NA; CDR3aa: CASGPLTYNEQFF; CDR3nt: TGTGCTAGTGGCCCCCTTACCTACAATGAGCAGTTCTTC
v_gene: TRBV6-6; abundance: NA; j_gene: TRBJ1-5; d_gene: NA; CDR3aa: CASSYSRGNQPQHF; CDR3nt: TGTGCCAGCAGTTACTCGAGGGGGAATCAGCCCCAGCATTTT
v_gene: TRBV2; abundance: once; j_gene: TRBJ2-5; d_gene: TRBD1; CDR3aa: CASSGTGQETQYF; CDR3nt: TGTGCCAGCAGTGGGACAGGGCAAGAGACCCAGTACTTC
v_gene: TRBV7-9; abundance: NA; j_gene: TRBJ1-1; d_gene: TRBD1; CDR3aa: CASSFRQGETEAFF; CDR3nt: TGTGCCAGCAGCTTTAGACAGGGTGAGACTGAAGCTTTCTTT
v_gene: TRBV7-2; abundance: NA; j_gene: TRBJ1-4; d_gene: NA; CDR3aa: CASSSLGGWANEKLFF; CDR3nt: TGTGCCAGCAGCTCCCTAGGAGGGTGGGCTAATGAAAAACTGTTTTTT
v_gene: TRBV5-6; abundance: NA; j_gene: TRBJ1-4; d_gene: NA; CDR3aa: CASSLGRGGEKLFF; CDR3nt: TGTGCCAGCAGCTTGGGCAGGGGTGGGGAAAAACTGTTTTTT
v_gene: TRBV9; abundance: NA; j_gene: TRBJ1-3; d_gene: NA; CDR3aa: CASSVGGQPVSGNTIYF; CDR3nt: TGTGCCAGCAGCGTAGGGGGACAACCTGTCTCTGGAAACACCATATATTTT
v_gene: TRBV9; abundance: once; j_gene: TRBJ2-1; d_gene: TRBD2; CDR3aa: CASSVASSGGVNEQFF; CDR3nt: TGTGCCAGCAGCGTAGCTAGTAGCGGGGGGGTTAATGAGCAGTTCTTC
v_gene: TRBV4-1; abundance: NA; j_gene: TRBJ1-6; d_gene: TRBD1; CDR3aa: CASSQVQGADSPLHF; CDR3nt: TGCGCCAGCAGCCAAGTTCAGGGGGCCGATTCACCCCTCCACTTT
v_gene: TRBV11-2; abundance: NA; j_gene: TRBJ1-2; d_gene: TRBD1; CDR3aa: CASTGTGPNYGYTF; CDR3nt: TGTGCCAGCACCGGGACAGGGCCTAACTATGGCTACACCTTC
v_gene: TRBV11-2; abundance: NA; j_gene: TRBJ2-7; d_gene: TRBD1; CDR3aa: CASTPGTGRYEQYF; CDR3nt: TGTGCCAGCACCCCCGGGACAGGGCGCTACGAGCAGTACTTC
v_gene: TRBV7-9; abundance: once; j_gene: TRBJ2-1; d_gene: NA; CDR3aa: CASSAPDLRGEQFF; CDR3nt: TGTGCCAGCAGCGCGCCTGACTTAAGGGGCGAGCAGTTCTTC
v_gene: TRBV5-1; abundance: NA; j_gene: TRBJ2-5; d_gene: TRBD2; CDR3aa: CASSPWGGTGETQYF; CDR3nt: TGCGCCAGCAGCCCCTGGGGGGGGACGGGAGAGACCCAGTACTTC
v_gene: TRBV7-3; abundance: NA; j_gene: TRBJ2-4; d_gene: NA; CDR3aa: CASSKGSGAKNIQYF; CDR3nt: TGTGCCAGCAGCAAGGGGTCCGGCGCCAAAAACATTCAGTACTTC
v_gene: TRBV5-1; abundance: NA; j_gene: TRBJ1-1; d_gene: TRBD1; CDR3aa: CASSPQGLNTEAFF; CDR3nt: TGCGCCAGCAGCCCACAGGGGTTGAACACTGAAGCTTTCTTT
v_gene: TRBV11-2; abundance: NA; j_gene: TRBJ2-1; d_gene: NA; CDR3aa: CASRPGSSGNNEQFF; CDR3nt: TGTGCCAGCAGACCGGGTAGTAGCGGTAACAATGAGCAGTTCTTC
v_gene: TRBV18; abundance: NA; j_gene: TRBJ1-2; d_gene: NA; CDR3aa: CASSPPSRGSGYGYTF; CDR3nt: TGTGCCAGCTCACCACCTTCTAGGGGGTCTGGCTATGGCTACACCTTC
v_gene: TRBV18; abundance: NA; j_gene: TRBJ1-6; d_gene: NA; CDR3aa: CASSPDRNSPLHF; CDR3nt: TGTGCCAGCTCACCTGACAGGAATTCACCCCTCCACTTT
v_gene: TRBV6-6; abundance: NA; j_gene: TRBJ1-1; d_gene: NA; CDR3aa: CASNPDSDTEAFF; CDR3nt: TGTGCCAGCAACCCCGACAGTGACACTGAAGCTTTCTTT
v_gene: TRBV7-6; abundance: NA; j_gene: TRBJ2-3; d_gene: NA; CDR3aa: CASSPLGQSTDTQYF; CDR3nt: TGTGCCAGCAGCCCACTTGGACAGAGCACAGATACGCAGTATTTT
v_gene: TRBV29-1; abundance: NA; j_gene: TRBJ1-1; d_gene: TRBD1; CDR3aa: CSVAPRQGTDEAFF; CDR3nt: TGCAGCGTTGCCCCAAGACAGGGAACAGATGAAGCTTTCTTT
v_gene: TRBV29-1; abundance: NA; j_gene: TRBJ1-1; d_gene: TRBD1; CDR3aa: CSVIQGARNTEAFF; CDR3nt: TGCAGCGTCATTCAGGGGGCGCGGAACACTGAAGCTTTCTTT
v_gene: TRBV27; abundance: NA; j_gene: TRBJ2-5; d_gene: NA; CDR3aa: CASRRLEEQETQYF; CDR3nt: TGTGCCAGCAGACGACTGGAAGAGCAAGAGACCCAGTACTTC
v_gene: TRBV4-1; abundance: NA; j_gene: TRBJ2-5; d_gene: TRBD1; CDR3aa: CASSQWGTGREGETQYF; CDR3nt: TGCGCCAGCAGCCAATGGGGGACAGGGAGGGAGGGAGAGACCCAGTACTTC
v_gene: TRBV11-3; abundance: NA; j_gene: TRBJ2-1; d_gene: NA; CDR3aa: CASSLDNGYNEQFF; CDR3nt: TGTGCCAGCAGCTTGGACAACGGGTACAATGAGCAGTTCTTC
v_gene: TRBV5-1; abundance: NA; j_gene: TRBJ1-2; d_gene: TRBD1; CDR3aa: CASSPRTGYGYTF; CDR3nt: TGCGCCAGCAGCCCGAGGACAGGCTATGGCTACACCTTC
v_gene: TRBV4-1; abundance: NA; j_gene: TRBJ1-5; d_gene: NA; CDR3aa: CASSQDAGRPGNQPQHF; CDR3nt: TGCGCCAGCAGCCAAGATGCAGGGAGGCCTGGCAATCAGCCCCAGCATTTT
v_gene: TRBV5-1; abundance: once; j_gene: TRBJ2-7; d_gene: NA; CDR3aa: CASSPAASIYYEQYF; CDR3nt: TGCGCCAGCAGCCCCGCGGCTAGCATTTACTACGAGCAGTACTTC
v_gene: TRBV29-1; abundance: NA; j_gene: TRBJ2-2; d_gene: TRBD1; CDR3aa: CSVGQGVWTGELFF; CDR3nt: TGCAGCGTCGGACAGGGGGTTTGGACCGGGGAGCTGTTTTTT
v_gene: TRBV11-1; abundance: NA; j_gene: TRBJ2-7; d_gene: TRBD1; CDR3aa: CASSLAGQGVSEQYF; CDR3nt: TGTGCCAGCAGCTTAGCGGGACAGGGAGTCTCCGAGCAGTACTTC
v_gene: TRBV7-2; abundance: few; j_gene: TRBJ1-4; d_gene: NA; CDR3aa: CASSRTGGEKLFF; CDR3nt: TGTGCCAGCAGCCGTACGGGGGGAGAAAAACTGTTTTTT
v_gene: TRBV11-1; abundance: NA; j_gene: TRBJ2-2; d_gene: NA; CDR3aa: CASSLVSLRTGELFF; CDR3nt: TGTGCCAGCAGCTTAGTTTCTTTGCGCACCGGGGAGCTGTTTTTT
v_gene: TRBV29-1; abundance: NA; j_gene: TRBJ2-7; d_gene: NA; CDR3aa: CSGAGDGTYEQYF; CDR3nt: TGCAGCGGCGCCGGCGACGGGACCTACGAGCAGTACTTC
v_gene: TRBV9; abundance: NA; j_gene: TRBJ2-1; d_gene: NA; CDR3aa: CASSVAPGNEQFF; CDR3nt: TGTGCCAGCAGCGTAGCTCCGGGAAATGAGCAGTTCTTC
v_gene: TRBV15; abundance: NA; j_gene: TRBJ1-2; d_gene: NA; CDR3aa: CATSTPTVSNYGYTF; CDR3nt: TGTGCCACCAGCACCCCGACAGTTTCGAACTATGGCTACACCTTC
v_gene: TRBV4-1; abundance: NA; j_gene: TRBJ1-6; d_gene: NA; CDR3aa: CASSQDTTSAGSYNSPLHF; CDR3nt: TGCGCCAGCAGCCAAGATACGACCTCGGCGGGCTCCTATAATTCACCCCTCCACTTT